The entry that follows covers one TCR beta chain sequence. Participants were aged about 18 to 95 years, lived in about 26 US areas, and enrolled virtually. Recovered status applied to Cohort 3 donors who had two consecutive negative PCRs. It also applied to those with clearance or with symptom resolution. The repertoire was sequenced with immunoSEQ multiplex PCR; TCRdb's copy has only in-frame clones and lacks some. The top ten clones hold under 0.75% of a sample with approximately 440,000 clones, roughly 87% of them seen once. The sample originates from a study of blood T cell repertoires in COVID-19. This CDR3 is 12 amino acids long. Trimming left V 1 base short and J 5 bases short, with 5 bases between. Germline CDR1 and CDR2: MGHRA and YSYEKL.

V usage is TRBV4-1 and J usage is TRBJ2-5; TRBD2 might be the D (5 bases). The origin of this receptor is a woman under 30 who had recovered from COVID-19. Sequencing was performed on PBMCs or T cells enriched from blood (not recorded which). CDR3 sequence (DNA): TGCGCCAGCAGCCAAGCGGGGGAGACCCAGTACTTC. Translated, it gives CASSQAGETQYF.